This is a list of T cell receptor beta chains from one sample in a study of regulatory T cells in long-lasting Graves disease. Each CDR3 protein gets one entry after TCRdb re-called the multiplex PCR reads with MiXCR. The sample carries roughly 360,000 distinct CDR3 sequences, approximately 25% recorded once. The source material was peripheral blood mononuclear cells (PBMCs), sampled when the disease was refractory, from a patient treated with antithyroid drugs. These receptors originate from a woman aged 40 to 50 with Graves disease. Each CDR3 is given with its conserved first and last residue. D genes are given only for firm matches. Clone size is shown for a subset of rows, as once, few, many or a class of expanded clone.

clone size: many; D gene: NA; J gene: TRBJ1-1; V gene: TRBV19; CDR3 protein: CASREEGNTEAFF; CDR3 DNA: TGTGCCAGTAGAGAGGAGGGGAACACTGAAGCTTTCTTT
clone size: many; D gene: NA; J gene: TRBJ1-1; V gene: TRBV29-1; CDR3 protein: CSASTGRKNTEAFF; CDR3 DNA: TGCAGCGCCTCTACGGGACGGAAGAACACTGAAGCTTTCTTT
clone size: NA; D gene: NA; J gene: TRBJ1-1; V gene: TRBV2; CDR3 protein: CASSEPPGPAFF; CDR3 DNA: TGTGCCAGCAGTGAACCTCCGGGTCCGGCTTTCTTT
clone size: many; D gene: NA; J gene: TRBJ1-1; V gene: TRBV12-3/TRBV12-4; CDR3 protein: CASIIPGRGNTEAFF; CDR3 DNA: TGTGCCAGCATTATCCCCGGACGGGGGAACACTGAAGCTTTCTTT
clone size: few; D gene: NA; J gene: TRBJ1-1; V gene: TRBV6-2/TRBV6-3; CDR3 protein: CASSQETVNTEAFF; CDR3 DNA: TGTGCCAGCAGTCAAGAGACTGTGAACACTGAAGCTTTCTTT
clone size: few; D gene: NA; J gene: TRBJ2-7; V gene: TRBV14; CDR3 protein: CASSLPGPYEQYF; CDR3 DNA: TGTGCCAGCAGCCTCCCGGGACCCTACGAGCAGTACTTC
clone size: NA; D gene: TRBD2; J gene: TRBJ2-5; V gene: TRBV9; CDR3 protein: CSSSGGTTKETQYF; CDR3 DNA: TGTTCCAGCAGCGGGGGGACTACCAAAGAGACCCAGTACTTC
clone size: many; D gene: NA; J gene: TRBJ2-7; V gene: TRBV6-6; CDR3 protein: CASSYSIAGPSYEQYF; CDR3 DNA: TGTGCCAGCAGTTACTCGATCGCGGGACCCTCCTACGAGCAGTACTTC
clone size: NA; D gene: NA; J gene: TRBJ1-2; V gene: TRBV30; CDR3 protein: CAWSVTGSGYTF; CDR3 DNA: TGTGCCTGGAGTGTAACAGGGAGTGGCTACACCTTC
clone size: NA; D gene: NA; J gene: TRBJ1-5; V gene: TRBV7-9; CDR3 protein: CASSLEGRRPQHF; CDR3 DNA: TGTGCCAGCAGCTTAGAAGGTCGACGGCCCCAGCATTTT
clone size: many; D gene: NA; J gene: TRBJ1-5; V gene: TRBV28; CDR3 protein: CASTPDGGRGINQPQHF; CDR3 DNA: TGTGCCAGCACCCCAGACGGGGGAAGGGGTATCAATCAGCCCCAGCATTTT
clone size: medium-sized; D gene: TRBD2; J gene: TRBJ2-5; V gene: TRBV28; CDR3 protein: CASSEGGEETQYF; CDR3 DNA: TGTGCCAGCAGTGAGGGAGGGGAAGAGACCCAGTACTTC
clone size: NA; D gene: NA; J gene: TRBJ2-7; V gene: TRBV5-1; CDR3 protein: CASSPPSGTQSYEQYF; CDR3 DNA: TGCGCCAGCAGCCCCCCATCCGGGACACAATCCTACGAGCAGTACTTC
clone size: few; D gene: TRBD1; J gene: TRBJ1-1; V gene: TRBV19; CDR3 protein: CASSSGTGLTEAFF; CDR3 DNA: TGTGCCAGTAGCTCCGGGACAGGGCTGACTGAAGCTTTCTTT
clone size: few; D gene: NA; J gene: TRBJ2-5; V gene: TRBV7-3; CDR3 protein: CASSATGNQETQYF; CDR3 DNA: TGTGCCAGCAGCGCTACAGGAAACCAAGAGACCCAGTACTTC
clone size: few; D gene: NA; J gene: TRBJ2-5; V gene: TRBV4-1; CDR3 protein: CASSRRDYQETQYF; CDR3 DNA: TGCGCCAGCAGCCGCCGGGACTACCAAGAGACCCAGTACTTC
clone size: NA; D gene: NA; J gene: TRBJ2-6; V gene: TRBV20-1; CDR3 protein: CSARNRASGANVLTF; CDR3 DNA: TGCAGTGCTAGGAACAGAGCCTCTGGGGCCAACGTCCTGACTTTC
clone size: few; D gene: NA; J gene: TRBJ1-1; V gene: TRBV3-1; CDR3 protein: CASSQGRAGTEAFF; CDR3 DNA: TGTGCCAGCAGCCAAGGGAGGGCAGGCACTGAAGCTTTCTTT
clone size: NA; D gene: NA; J gene: TRBJ2-7; V gene: TRBV7-9; CDR3 protein: CASSPMLGFSEQYF; CDR3 DNA: TGTGCCAGCAGCCCCATGTTGGGTTTTTCGGAGCAGTACTTC
clone size: NA; D gene: NA; J gene: TRBJ1-4; V gene: TRBV4-1; CDR3 protein: CASSVIEGEKLFF; CDR3 DNA: TGCGCCAGCAGCGTGATAGAAGGCGAAAAACTGTTTTTT
clone size: many; D gene: TRBD2; J gene: TRBJ2-7; V gene: TRBV6-1; CDR3 protein: CASNRVAGSEQYF; CDR3 DNA: TGTGCCAGCAATCGGGTAGCGGGAAGCGAGCAGTACTTC
clone size: many; D gene: TRBD1; J gene: TRBJ2-2; V gene: TRBV6-5; CDR3 protein: CASSYTGTGDTGELFF; CDR3 DNA: TGTGCCAGCAGTTACACAGGGACAGGGGATACCGGGGAGCTGTTTTTT
clone size: NA; D gene: TRBD2; J gene: TRBJ2-7; V gene: TRBV9; CDR3 protein: CASSVGGGTAVREQYF; CDR3 DNA: TGTGCCAGCAGCGTAGGGGGGGGGACGGCCGTCCGAGAGCAGTACTTC
clone size: few; D gene: NA; J gene: TRBJ1-1; V gene: TRBV5-8; CDR3 protein: CASSRKSGQAFF; CDR3 DNA: TGTGCCAGCAGCCGAAAATCGGGACAAGCTTTCTTT
clone size: many; D gene: TRBD1; J gene: TRBJ1-1; V gene: TRBV9; CDR3 protein: CSLSGGGNTEAFF; CDR3 DNA: TGTTCCCTCTCAGGGGGGGGGAACACTGAAGCTTTCTTT
clone size: many; D gene: TRBD2; J gene: TRBJ2-2; V gene: TRBV7-2; CDR3 protein: CASSLGLAHTGELFF; CDR3 DNA: TGTGCCAGCAGCTTAGGACTAGCCCACACCGGGGAGCTGTTTTTT
clone size: NA; D gene: NA; J gene: TRBJ2-2; V gene: TRBV19; CDR3 protein: CASSRGTGELFF; CDR3 DNA: TGTGCCAGTAGTCGGGGGACCGGGGAGCTGTTTTTT
clone size: NA; D gene: TRBD1; J gene: TRBJ1-5; V gene: TRBV7-8; CDR3 protein: CASSLPLGQGANQPQHF; CDR3 DNA: TGTGCCAGCAGCTTACCCTTGGGACAGGGGGCGAATCAGCCCCAGCATTTT
clone size: few; D gene: NA; J gene: TRBJ2-2; V gene: TRBV5-1; CDR3 protein: CASSLSDLGGTGELFF; CDR3 DNA: TGCGCCAGCAGCTTGTCTGATCTAGGCGGCACCGGGGAGCTGTTTTTT
clone size: many; D gene: NA; J gene: TRBJ2-7; V gene: TRBV6-1; CDR3 protein: CASISWGYEQYF; CDR3 DNA: TGTGCCAGCATTTCATGGGGCTACGAGCAGTACTTC
clone size: many; D gene: NA; J gene: TRBJ1-2; V gene: TRBV6-1; CDR3 protein: CASSERAGSYGYTF; CDR3 DNA: TGTGCCAGCAGTGAAAGGGCAGGATCCTATGGCTACACCTTC
clone size: few; D gene: NA; J gene: TRBJ2-7; V gene: TRBV19; CDR3 protein: CASRPMAGLSYEQYF; CDR3 DNA: TGTGCCAGTAGGCCGATGGCGGGCCTCTCCTACGAGCAGTACTTC
clone size: many; D gene: NA; J gene: TRBJ1-2; V gene: TRBV19; CDR3 protein: CASSIPGGAHGYTF; CDR3 DNA: TGTGCCAGTAGTATCCCTGGGGGAGCGCATGGCTACACCTTC
clone size: many; D gene: NA; J gene: TRBJ1-4; V gene: TRBV6-1; CDR3 protein: CASSPTGLSDEKLFF; CDR3 DNA: TGTGCCAGCAGTCCCACAGGACTAAGTGATGAAAAACTGTTTTTT
clone size: NA; D gene: NA; J gene: TRBJ2-6; V gene: TRBV28; CDR3 protein: CASSLHRLSGANVLTF; CDR3 DNA: TGTGCCAGCAGTTTACACAGGCTTTCTGGGGCCAACGTCCTGACTTTC
clone size: few; D gene: TRBD1; J gene: TRBJ2-5; V gene: TRBV15; CDR3 protein: CATSVSGGLLETQYF; CDR3 DNA: TGTGCCACCAGTGTGTCAGGGGGCCTTCTAGAGACCCAGTACTTC
clone size: few; D gene: TRBD1; J gene: TRBJ2-5; V gene: TRBV5-4; CDR3 protein: CASSLALDRGETQYF; CDR3 DNA: TGTGCCAGCAGCTTGGCCCTGGACAGGGGAGAGACCCAGTACTTC
clone size: many; D gene: TRBD1; J gene: TRBJ2-7; V gene: TRBV2; CDR3 protein: CASTRGQGGGYEQYF; CDR3 DNA: TGTGCCAGCACCCGTGGACAAGGGGGCGGCTACGAGCAGTACTTC
clone size: many; D gene: NA; J gene: TRBJ2-2; V gene: TRBV28; CDR3 protein: CASSLGRAWTGELFF; CDR3 DNA: TGTGCCAGCAGTTTGGGCAGGGCGTGGACCGGGGAGCTGTTTTTT
clone size: many; D gene: TRBD1; J gene: TRBJ2-7; V gene: TRBV12-3/TRBV12-4; CDR3 protein: CASSDDRGVHEQYF; CDR3 DNA: TGTGCCAGCAGTGATGACAGGGGCGTCCACGAGCAGTACTTC
clone size: few; D gene: NA; J gene: TRBJ1-3; V gene: TRBV27; CDR3 protein: CASSPTLSPGNTIYF; CDR3 DNA: TGTGCCAGCAGTCCGACGCTATCCCCTGGAAACACCATATATTTT
clone size: NA; D gene: TRBD1; J gene: TRBJ1-1; V gene: TRBV4-1; CDR3 protein: CASSVGQGMNTEAFF; CDR3 DNA: TGCGCCAGCAGCGTTGGACAGGGGATGAACACTGAAGCTTTCTTT
clone size: NA; D gene: NA; J gene: TRBJ1-1; V gene: TRBV29-1; CDR3 protein: CSGENTEAFF; CDR3 DNA: TGCAGCGGGGAGAACACTGAAGCTTTCTTT
clone size: NA; D gene: TRBD2; J gene: TRBJ2-1; V gene: TRBV9; CDR3 protein: CASSDQGTSRYDEQFF; CDR3 DNA: TGTGCCAGCAGCGACCAAGGGACTAGTCGATACGATGAGCAGTTCTTC
clone size: NA; D gene: NA; J gene: TRBJ1-1; V gene: TRBV7-9; CDR3 protein: CASSYLGSTEAFF; CDR3 DNA: TGTGCCAGCAGCTACCTCGGGTCCACTGAAGCTTTCTTT
clone size: many; D gene: TRBD1; J gene: TRBJ1-6; V gene: TRBV6-1; CDR3 protein: CASSATGGYGYNSPLHF; CDR3 DNA: TGTGCCAGCAGTGCTACAGGGGGATATGGTTATAATTCACCCCTCCACTTT
clone size: many; D gene: NA; J gene: TRBJ2-7; V gene: TRBV11-2; CDR3 protein: CASSFGTDSYEQYF; CDR3 DNA: TGTGCCAGCAGCTTCGGGACGGACTCCTACGAGCAGTACTTC
clone size: many; D gene: TRBD2; J gene: TRBJ2-5; V gene: TRBV13; CDR3 protein: CASSSGLAGGWGRETQYF; CDR3 DNA: TGTGCCAGCAGCTCGGGACTAGCGGGAGGCTGGGGGAGAGAGACCCAGTACTTC
clone size: NA; D gene: NA; J gene: TRBJ1-5; V gene: TRBV19; CDR3 protein: CASSIEDYNQPQHF; CDR3 DNA: TGTGCCAGTAGTATCGAGGACTACAATCAGCCCCAGCATTTT
clone size: few; D gene: NA; J gene: TRBJ2-7; V gene: TRBV28; CDR3 protein: CASSGAQRAGYEQYF; CDR3 DNA: TGTGCCAGCAGTGGAGCCCAGAGGGCCGGCTACGAGCAGTACTTC
clone size: few; D gene: NA; J gene: TRBJ2-4; V gene: TRBV6-2/TRBV6-3; CDR3 protein: CASSYQEGAIQYF; CDR3 DNA: TGTGCCAGCAGTTACCAGGAGGGGGCCATTCAGTACTTC
clone size: many; D gene: TRBD1; J gene: TRBJ2-7; V gene: TRBV6-1; CDR3 protein: CASRPGQGGTYEQYF; CDR3 DNA: TGTGCCAGCAGACCCGGACAGGGAGGAACCTACGAGCAGTACTTC
clone size: few; D gene: NA; J gene: TRBJ1-5; V gene: TRBV12-3/TRBV12-4; CDR3 protein: CASSLMSDHQPQHF; CDR3 DNA: TGTGCCAGCAGTTTAATGTCAGATCATCAGCCCCAGCATTTT
clone size: NA; D gene: NA; J gene: TRBJ1-1; V gene: TRBV29-1; CDR3 protein: CSGAVNTEAFF; CDR3 DNA: TGCAGCGGGGCGGTGAACACTGAAGCTTTCTTT
clone size: few; D gene: NA; J gene: TRBJ1-1; V gene: TRBV7-2; CDR3 protein: CASSAPPGKQMNTDAFF; CDR3 DNA: TGTGCCAGCAGCGCCCCCCCCGGGAAACAGATGAACACTGATGCTTTCTTT